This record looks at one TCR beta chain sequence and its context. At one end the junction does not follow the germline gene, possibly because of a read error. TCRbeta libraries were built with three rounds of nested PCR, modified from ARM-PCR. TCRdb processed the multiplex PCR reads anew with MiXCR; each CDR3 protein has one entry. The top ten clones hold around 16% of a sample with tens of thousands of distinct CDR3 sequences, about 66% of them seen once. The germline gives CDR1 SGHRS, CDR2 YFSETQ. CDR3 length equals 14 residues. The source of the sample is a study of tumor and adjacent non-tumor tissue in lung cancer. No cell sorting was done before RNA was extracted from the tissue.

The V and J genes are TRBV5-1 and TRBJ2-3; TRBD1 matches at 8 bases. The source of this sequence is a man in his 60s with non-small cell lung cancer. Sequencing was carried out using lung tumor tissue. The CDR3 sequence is CASILGTGTDTRYF. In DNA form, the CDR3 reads TGCGCCAGCATCTTGGGGACAGGAACAGATACGCGGTATTTT. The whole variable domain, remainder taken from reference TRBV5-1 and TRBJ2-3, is KAGVTQTPRYLIKTRGQQVTLSCSPISGHRSVSWYQQTPGQGLQFLFEYFSETQRNKGNFPGRFSGRQFSNSRSEMNVSTLELGDSALYLCASILGTGTDTRYFGPGTRLTVL.